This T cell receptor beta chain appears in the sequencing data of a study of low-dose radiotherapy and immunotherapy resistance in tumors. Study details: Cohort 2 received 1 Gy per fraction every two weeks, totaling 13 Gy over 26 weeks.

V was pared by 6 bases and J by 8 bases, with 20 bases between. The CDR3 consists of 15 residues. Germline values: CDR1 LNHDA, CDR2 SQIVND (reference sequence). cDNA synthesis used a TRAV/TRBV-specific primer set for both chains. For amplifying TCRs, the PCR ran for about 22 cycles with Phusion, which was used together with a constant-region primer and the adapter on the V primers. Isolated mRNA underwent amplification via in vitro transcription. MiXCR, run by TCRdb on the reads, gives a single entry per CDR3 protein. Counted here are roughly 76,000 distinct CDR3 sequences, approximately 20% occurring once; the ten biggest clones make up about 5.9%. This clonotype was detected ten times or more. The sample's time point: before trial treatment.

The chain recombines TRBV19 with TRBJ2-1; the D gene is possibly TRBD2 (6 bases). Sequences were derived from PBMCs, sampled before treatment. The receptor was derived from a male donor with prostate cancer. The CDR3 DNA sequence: TGTGCCAGTAGAGACGCGACTAGGCACCCCGATGAGCAGTTCTTC. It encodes CASRDATRHPDEQFF.